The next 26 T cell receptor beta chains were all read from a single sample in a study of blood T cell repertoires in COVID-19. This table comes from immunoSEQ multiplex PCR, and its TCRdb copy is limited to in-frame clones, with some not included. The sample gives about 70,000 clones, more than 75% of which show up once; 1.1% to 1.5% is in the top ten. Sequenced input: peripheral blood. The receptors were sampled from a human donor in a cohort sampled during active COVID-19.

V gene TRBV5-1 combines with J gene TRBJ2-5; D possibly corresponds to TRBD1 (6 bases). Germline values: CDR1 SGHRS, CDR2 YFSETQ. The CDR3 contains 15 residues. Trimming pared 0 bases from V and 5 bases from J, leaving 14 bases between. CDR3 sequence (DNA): TGCGCCAGCAGCTTGGCTTGGGGGCGAGAGGAGACCCAGTACTTC. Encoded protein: CASSLAWGREETQYF.

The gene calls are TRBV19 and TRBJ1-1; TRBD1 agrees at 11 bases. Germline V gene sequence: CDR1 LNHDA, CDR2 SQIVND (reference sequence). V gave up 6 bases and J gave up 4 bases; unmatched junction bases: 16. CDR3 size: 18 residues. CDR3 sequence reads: CASSPQVPGQGGSTEAFF. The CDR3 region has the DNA TGTGCCAGTAGCCCTCAAGTCCCGGGACAGGGGGGGAGCACTGAAGCTTTCTTT.

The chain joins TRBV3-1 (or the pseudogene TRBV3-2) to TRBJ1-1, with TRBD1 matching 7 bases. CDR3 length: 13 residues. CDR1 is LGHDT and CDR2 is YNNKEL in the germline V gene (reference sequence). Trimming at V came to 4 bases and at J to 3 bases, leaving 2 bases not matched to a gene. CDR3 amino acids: CASSLQGDTEAFF. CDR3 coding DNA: TGTGCCAGCAGCCTTCAGGGGGACACTGAAGCTTTCTTT.

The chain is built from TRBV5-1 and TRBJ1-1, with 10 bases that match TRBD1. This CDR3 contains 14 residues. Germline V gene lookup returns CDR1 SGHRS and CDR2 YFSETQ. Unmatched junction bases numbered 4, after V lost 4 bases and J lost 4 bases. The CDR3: CASSDRDRGTEAFF. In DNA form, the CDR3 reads TGCGCCAGCAGCGACCGGGACAGGGGCACTGAAGCTTTCTTT. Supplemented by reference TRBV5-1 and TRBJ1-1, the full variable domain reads KAGVTQTPRYLIKTRGQQVTLSCSPISGHRSVSWYQQTPGQGLQFLFEYFSETQRNKGNFPGRFSGRQFSNSRSEMNVSTLELGDSALYLCASSDRDRGTEAFFGQGTRLTVV.

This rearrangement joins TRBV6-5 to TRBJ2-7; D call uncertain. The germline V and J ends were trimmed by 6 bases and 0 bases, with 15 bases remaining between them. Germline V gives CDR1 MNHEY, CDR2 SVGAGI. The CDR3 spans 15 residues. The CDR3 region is CASSNVDFSSYEQYF. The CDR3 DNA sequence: TGTGCCAGCAGCAATGTCGACTTCAGCTCCTACGAGCAGTACTTC.

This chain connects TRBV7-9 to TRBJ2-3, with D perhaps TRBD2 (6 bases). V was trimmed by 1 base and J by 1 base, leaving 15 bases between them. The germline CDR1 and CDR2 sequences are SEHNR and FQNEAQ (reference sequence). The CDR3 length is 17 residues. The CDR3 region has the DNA TGTGCCAGCAGCTTAGTGGCCGGGGGAGGTCGCACAGATACGCAGTATTTT. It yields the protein CASSLVAGGGRTDTQYF.

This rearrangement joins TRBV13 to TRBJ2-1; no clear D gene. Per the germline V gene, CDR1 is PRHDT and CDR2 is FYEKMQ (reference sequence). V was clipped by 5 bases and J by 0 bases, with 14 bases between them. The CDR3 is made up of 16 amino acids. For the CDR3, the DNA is TGTGCCAGCAGCGGCAGAGGTCTGGCCTCCTACAATGAGCAGTTCTTC. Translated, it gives CASSGRGLASYNEQFF.

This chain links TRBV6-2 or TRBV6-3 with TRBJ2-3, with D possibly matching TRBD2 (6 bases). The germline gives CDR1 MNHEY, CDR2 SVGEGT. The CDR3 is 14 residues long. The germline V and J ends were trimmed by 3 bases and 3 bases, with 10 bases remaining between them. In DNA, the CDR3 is TGTGCCAGCAGTTATAGCGGTCCTACAGATACGCAGTATTTT. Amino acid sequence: CASSYSGPTDTQYF.

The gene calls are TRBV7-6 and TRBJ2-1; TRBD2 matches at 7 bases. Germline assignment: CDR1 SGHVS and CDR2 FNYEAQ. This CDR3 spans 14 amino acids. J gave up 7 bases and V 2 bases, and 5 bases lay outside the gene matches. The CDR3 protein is CASSLKDGGNEQFF. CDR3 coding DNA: TGTGCCAGCAGCTTAAAGGACGGGGGGAATGAGCAGTTCTTC.

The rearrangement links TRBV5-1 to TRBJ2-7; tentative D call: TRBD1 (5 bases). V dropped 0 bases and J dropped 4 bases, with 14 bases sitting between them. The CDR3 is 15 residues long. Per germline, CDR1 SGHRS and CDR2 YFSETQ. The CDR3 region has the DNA TGCGCCAGCAGCTTGGGGCAGGGAAAAGGTTACGAGCAGTACTTC. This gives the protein CASSLGQGKGYEQYF.

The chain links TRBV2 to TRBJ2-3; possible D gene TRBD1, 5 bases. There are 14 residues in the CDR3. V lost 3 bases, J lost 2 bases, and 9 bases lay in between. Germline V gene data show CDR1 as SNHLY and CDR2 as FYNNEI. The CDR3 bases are TGTGCCAGCAGTGACAGGGTTTACACAGATACGCAGTATTTT. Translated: CASSDRVYTDTQYF.

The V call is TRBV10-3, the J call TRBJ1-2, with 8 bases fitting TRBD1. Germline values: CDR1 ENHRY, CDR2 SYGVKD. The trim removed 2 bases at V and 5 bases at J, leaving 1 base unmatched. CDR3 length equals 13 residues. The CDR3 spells CAISERTGYGYTF. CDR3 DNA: TGTGCCATCAGTGAGAGGACAGGGTATGGCTACACCTTC.

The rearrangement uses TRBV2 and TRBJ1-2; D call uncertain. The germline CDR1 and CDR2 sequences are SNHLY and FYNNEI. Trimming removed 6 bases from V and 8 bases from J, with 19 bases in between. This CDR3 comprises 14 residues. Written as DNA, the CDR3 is TGTGCCAGCAGCAGGACGGGGTCGGCATCCGGCTACACCTTC. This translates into CASSRTGSASGYTF.

CDR3 amino acids: CASSFGQGNNEQFF. DNA of the CDR3: TGCGCCAGCAGCTTTGGACAGGGAAACAATGAGCAGTTCTTC. The rearrangement uses TRBV5-1 and TRBJ2-1; 8 positions match TRBD1. Losses at the gene ends were 2 bases for V and 5 bases for J; bases not matched to a gene: 3. This CDR3 has 14 amino acids. Per the germline V gene, CDR1 is SGHRS and CDR2 is YFSETQ.

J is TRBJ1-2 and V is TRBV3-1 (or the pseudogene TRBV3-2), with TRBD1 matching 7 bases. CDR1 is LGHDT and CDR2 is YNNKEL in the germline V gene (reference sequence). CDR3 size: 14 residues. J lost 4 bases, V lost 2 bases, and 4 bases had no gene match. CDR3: CASSQRDSLYGYTF. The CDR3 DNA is TGTGCCAGCAGCCAACGGGACAGCCTCTATGGCTACACCTTC.

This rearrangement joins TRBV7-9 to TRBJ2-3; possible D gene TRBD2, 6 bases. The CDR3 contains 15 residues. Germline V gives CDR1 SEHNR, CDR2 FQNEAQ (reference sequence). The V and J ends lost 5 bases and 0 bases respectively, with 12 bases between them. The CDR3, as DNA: TGTGCCAGCAGCATAGGAGGGAGAAGCACAGATACGCAGTATTTT. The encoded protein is CASSIGGRSTDTQYF.

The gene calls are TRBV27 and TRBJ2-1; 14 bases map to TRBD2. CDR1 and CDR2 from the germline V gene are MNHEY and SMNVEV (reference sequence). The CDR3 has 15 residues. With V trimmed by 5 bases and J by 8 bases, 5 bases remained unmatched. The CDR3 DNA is TGTGCCAGCAGTCCCGGACTAGCGGGAGGTTATGAGCAGTTCTTC. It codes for CASSPGLAGGYEQFF.

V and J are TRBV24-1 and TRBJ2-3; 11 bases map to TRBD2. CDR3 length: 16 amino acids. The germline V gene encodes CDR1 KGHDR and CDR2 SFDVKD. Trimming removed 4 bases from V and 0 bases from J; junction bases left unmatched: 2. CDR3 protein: CATSEGLAASTDTQYF. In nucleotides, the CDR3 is TGTGCCACCAGTGAGGGACTAGCGGCTAGCACAGATACGCAGTATTTT.

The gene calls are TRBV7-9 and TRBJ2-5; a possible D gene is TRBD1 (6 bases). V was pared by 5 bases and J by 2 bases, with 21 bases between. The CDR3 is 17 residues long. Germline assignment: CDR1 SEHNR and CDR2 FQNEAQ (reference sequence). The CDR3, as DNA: TGTGCCAGCAGCGGACGACGGCAGGGGAGTCAGCAAGAGACCCAGTACTTC. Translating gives CASSGRRQGSQQETQYF. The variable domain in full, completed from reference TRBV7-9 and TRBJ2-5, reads DTGVSQNPRHKITKRGQNVTFRCDPISEHNRLYWYRQTLGQGPEFLTYFQNEAQLEKSRLLSDRFSAERPKGSFSTLEIQRTEQGDSAMYLCASSGRRQGSQQETQYFGPGTRLLVL.

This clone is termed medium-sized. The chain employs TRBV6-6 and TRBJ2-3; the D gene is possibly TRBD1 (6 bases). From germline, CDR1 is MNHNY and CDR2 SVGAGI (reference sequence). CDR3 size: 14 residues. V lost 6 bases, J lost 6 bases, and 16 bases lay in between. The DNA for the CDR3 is TGTGCCAGCAGCCCTACCAGGGGAGCCGATACGCAGTATTTT. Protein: CASSPTRGADTQYF.

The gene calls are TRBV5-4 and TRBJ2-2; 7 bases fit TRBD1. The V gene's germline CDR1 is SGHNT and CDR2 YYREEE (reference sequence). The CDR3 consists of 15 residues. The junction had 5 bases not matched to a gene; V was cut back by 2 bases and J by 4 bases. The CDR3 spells CASSLDRVATGELFF. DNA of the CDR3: TGTGCCAGCAGCTTAGACAGGGTGGCCACCGGGGAGCTGTTTTTT. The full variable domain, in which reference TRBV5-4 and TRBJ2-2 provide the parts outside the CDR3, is ETGVTQSPTHLIKTRGQQVTLRCSSQSGHNTVSWYQQALGQGPQFIFQYYREEENGRGNFPPRFSGLQFPNYSSELNVNALELDDSALYLCASSLDRVATGELFFGEGSRLTVL.

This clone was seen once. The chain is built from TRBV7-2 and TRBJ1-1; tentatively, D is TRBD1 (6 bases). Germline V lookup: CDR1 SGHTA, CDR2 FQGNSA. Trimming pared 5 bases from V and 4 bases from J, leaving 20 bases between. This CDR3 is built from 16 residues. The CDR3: CASSPYLNRAGTEAFF. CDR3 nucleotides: TGTGCCAGCAGCCCATACCTAAACAGGGCCGGCACTGAAGCTTTCTTT. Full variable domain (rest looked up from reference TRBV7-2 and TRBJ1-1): GAGVSQSPSNKVTEKGKDVELRCDPISGHTALYWYRQSLGQGLEFLIYFQGNSAPDKSGLPSDRFSAERTGGSVSTLTIQRTQQEDSAVYLCASSPYLNRAGTEAFFGQGTRLTVV.

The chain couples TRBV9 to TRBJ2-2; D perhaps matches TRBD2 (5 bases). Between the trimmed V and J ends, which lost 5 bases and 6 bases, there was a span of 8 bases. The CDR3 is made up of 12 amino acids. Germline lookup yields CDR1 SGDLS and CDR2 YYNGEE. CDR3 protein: CASSARAGELFF. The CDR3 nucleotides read TGTGCCAGCAGTGCGAGGGCCGGGGAGCTGTTTTTT.

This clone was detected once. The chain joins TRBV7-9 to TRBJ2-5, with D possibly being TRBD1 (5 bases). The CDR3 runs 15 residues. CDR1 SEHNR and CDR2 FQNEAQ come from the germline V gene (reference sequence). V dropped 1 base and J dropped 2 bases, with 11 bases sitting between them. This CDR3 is CASSLGQGGQETQYF. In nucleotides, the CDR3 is TGTGCCAGCAGCTTAGGGCAGGGTGGTCAAGAGACCCAGTACTTC.

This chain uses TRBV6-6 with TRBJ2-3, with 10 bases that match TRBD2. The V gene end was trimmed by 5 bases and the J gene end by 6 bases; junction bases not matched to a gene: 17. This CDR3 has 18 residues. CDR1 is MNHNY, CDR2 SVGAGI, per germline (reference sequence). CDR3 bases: TGTGCCAGCAGTCCCAAACCCGTCATTTATAGCGGGAGGGATACGCAGTATTTT. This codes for CASSPKPVIYSGRDTQYF.

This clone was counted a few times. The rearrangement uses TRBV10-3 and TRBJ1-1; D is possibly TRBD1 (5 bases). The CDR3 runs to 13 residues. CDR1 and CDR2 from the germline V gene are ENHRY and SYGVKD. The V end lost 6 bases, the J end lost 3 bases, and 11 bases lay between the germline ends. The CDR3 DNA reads TGTGCCATCAGGCGTCAGGGTGACACTGAAGCTTTCTTT. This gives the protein CAIRRQGDTEAFF.